The clone carrying this TCR beta chain was counted only a few times. What it binds is not known. Each CDR3 protein gets one entry after TCRdb re-called the RACE reads with MiXCR. The table lists 340,000 or so distinct CDR3 sequences, roughly 6.9% of them singletons. The data belong to a study of human T cells and chemical hapten exposure. Overall study results and limits: PT1 expanded TCR counts and patch test score correlated positively. Following DPC sensitization, TCRs present above 1 in 1000 frequency showed no change.

Documented time point: patch test 1, 2 weeks after DPC sensitization. This sample's treatment: therapeutic diphenylcyclopropenone sensitization with weekly scalp DPC. The sample here was whole blood, taken in connection with sensitization to the hapten diphenylcyclopropenone (DPC). The sequence derives from a woman between 18 and 29 years old with alopecia areata. Some clones in this sample may be carry-over from other donors' samples.

The chain's CDR3 is CASSRETRYGYTF. In nucleotides, the CDR3 is TGTGCCAGCAGCCGGGAGACGCGATATGGCTACACCTTC. The J gene is TRBJ1-2, the V gene TRBV5-6; no firm D call. The germline CDR1 and CDR2 sequences are SGHDT and YYEEEE. This CDR3 has 13 amino acids. Between the trimmed V and J ends, which lost 4 bases and 5 bases, there was a span of 12 bases.